Below, one T cell receptor (beta chain) is given with its context. There are a few counts of this clonotype. What antigen it recognizes has not been identified. It has no much larger one-base neighbor in the sample; base qualities were not kept. The data derive from a study of naive and memory T cell subsets (dated by TCRdb to about 2017). General notes on the study: An open-source, UMI-based TCR alpha and beta sequencing pipeline was applied to sorted naive and memory peripheral blood T cell subsets. IgG serology results and the functional CMV T cell responses were in complete agreement. RNA was DNase-treated and reverse transcribed with TCR constant-region primers, mostly using SuperScript III. On the study overall, not on this receptor specifically: The abundance of TCRs followed a power law with an exponent that differed between naive and memory subsets yet stayed consistent across the three individuals. RNA-based TCR counts may be affected by expression changes linked to T cell activation and differentiation. A clonotype was defined as a single alpha or beta chain sequence rather than as a paired alpha/beta receptor. In both CD4 and CD8 cells, the Gini index increased while Shannon and inverse Simpson diversity decreased from naive through CM, EM and EMRA. After error correction, only a single occurrence was seen for over 90% of naive TCR sequences, so much steeper abundance distributions were produced than in memory subsets. The repertoire findings for the naive and memory subsets could not be validated against a ground truth because none was available.

V gives up 6 bases and J gives up 6 bases, and the segment between their germline ends measures 12 bases. The germline V gene (reference sequence) yields SEHNR for CDR1 and FQNEAQ for CDR2. The CDR3 covers 12 residues, taking in both the cysteine and the phenylalanine. The read is trimmed to its CDR3 DNA, 36 bases read in frame from base 1. Libraries were built with UMI-ligation and nested PCR. An equimolar mix of two oligonucleotides covering both TRBC1 and TRBC2 was used as the beta constant-region primer. T4 RNA ligase 1 ligated a single-stranded oligonucleotide carrying the SP2 primer and a 12-nucleotide UMI to the cDNA 3' end. The ligated cDNA went through four rounds of PCR with nested alpha and beta constant-region primers together with the SP2 primer. The ligation reaction was kept at 16 degrees C for roughly 20-24 hours. PCR2 was usually performed as a SYBR Green qPCR and halted at a preset threshold so that over-amplification would not occur. Agencourt AMPure XP magnetic beads were used for all purifications after the first. Libraries were quantified by Qubit and checked on a TapeStation, with a main peak expected near 650 bp. Pooled libraries were sequenced on an Illumina MiSeq with v2 2x251 paired-end kits, typically giving about 0.9-2.1 million reads per sample. Each sample library was pooled at approximately 3.7 nM, and about 5-7% PhiX was included to improve cluster recognition. From the authors' description of their analysis: Decombinator assigned V and J genes to Demultiplexor-processed FASTQ reads by tag matching, allowing a single base-pair mismatch. Collapsinator relied on UMIs to fix sequencing errors as well as frequency errors caused by PCR heterogeneity. TCRs were translated and CDR3s were extracted from the conserved cysteine to the FGXG phenylalanine by CDR3Translator, with non-productive sequences being flagged. Repertoires were subsampled to equal numbers of UMI-defined TCRs before Gini, Shannon entropy and inverse Simpson indices were calculated. Clonotype abundance distributions were fitted to a power law by maximum likelihood within the linear range. On one naive CD8 sample, the pipeline and MIGEC gave similar UMI counts, unique TCR numbers and clonal distributions. Repertoires were searched for 7,000 to 7,500 CMV-associated CDR3 sequences compiled from VDJdb and a published dataset. TCRdb reanalyzed the raw reads on its own, using fastp at Q25 for trimming and MiXCR for clone calling, and kept in-frame beta chains. Merged by CDR3 protein, the rows form single entries marked with the most common genes and DNA. TCRdb's processing, not the study's, gives the V and J calls here. This sample gives around 2,800 distinct CDR3 sequences in total; 7.3% of them show up just once. The top ten constitute approximately 79% of the sample.

TCR alpha and beta chain libraries were amplified separately from the second PCR step onward. To determine each donor's CMV status, fresh PBMCs were stimulated overnight with CMV viral lysate, and IFNgamma production from CD4+ T cells was then assessed. CD4 T cells were positively selected with Miltenyi beads, followed by positive selection of CD8 T cells from the CD4-negative fraction. After staining for CD3, CD4, CD8, CD45RA, CD27 and a live/dead dye, cells were sorted on a BD Aria II into four subsets based on CD45RA and CD27. The sorting gate for effector memory cells was CD45RA-CD27-, and the sorting gate for EMRA cells was CD45RA+CD27-. Three healthy volunteers provided blood, and the blood of each volunteer was split into CD4 and CD8 T cells and then into four differentiation subsets. About 110 ml of peripheral blood was taken from each donor, and PBMC were separated by density-gradient centrifugation on Ficoll-Paque PLUS. After sorting, cells were lysed in RLT buffer, RNA was extracted using a Qiagen RNeasy kit, and the extracted RNA was stored at -80 degrees C.

This chain joins TRBV7-9 to TRBJ2-7; the D gene is unclear. Sequencing was performed on effector memory CD8+ T cells from blood. The sample's cell subset or site label, in plain terms: effector memory, CD45RA- CD27-. The origin of this receptor is a human donor in good health. The DNA is TGTGCCAGCAGTCCAAATGCGGTCGAGCAGTACTTC. It is translated as CASSPNAVEQYF. Outside the CDR3, residues come from the reference TRBV7-9 and TRBJ2-7 proteins, so the full variable domain is: DTGVSQNPRHKITKRGQNVTFRCDPISEHNRLYWYRQTLGQGPEFLTYFQNEAQLEKSRLLSDRFSAERPKGSFSTLEIQRTEQGDSAMYLCASSPNAVEQYFGPGTRLTVT.